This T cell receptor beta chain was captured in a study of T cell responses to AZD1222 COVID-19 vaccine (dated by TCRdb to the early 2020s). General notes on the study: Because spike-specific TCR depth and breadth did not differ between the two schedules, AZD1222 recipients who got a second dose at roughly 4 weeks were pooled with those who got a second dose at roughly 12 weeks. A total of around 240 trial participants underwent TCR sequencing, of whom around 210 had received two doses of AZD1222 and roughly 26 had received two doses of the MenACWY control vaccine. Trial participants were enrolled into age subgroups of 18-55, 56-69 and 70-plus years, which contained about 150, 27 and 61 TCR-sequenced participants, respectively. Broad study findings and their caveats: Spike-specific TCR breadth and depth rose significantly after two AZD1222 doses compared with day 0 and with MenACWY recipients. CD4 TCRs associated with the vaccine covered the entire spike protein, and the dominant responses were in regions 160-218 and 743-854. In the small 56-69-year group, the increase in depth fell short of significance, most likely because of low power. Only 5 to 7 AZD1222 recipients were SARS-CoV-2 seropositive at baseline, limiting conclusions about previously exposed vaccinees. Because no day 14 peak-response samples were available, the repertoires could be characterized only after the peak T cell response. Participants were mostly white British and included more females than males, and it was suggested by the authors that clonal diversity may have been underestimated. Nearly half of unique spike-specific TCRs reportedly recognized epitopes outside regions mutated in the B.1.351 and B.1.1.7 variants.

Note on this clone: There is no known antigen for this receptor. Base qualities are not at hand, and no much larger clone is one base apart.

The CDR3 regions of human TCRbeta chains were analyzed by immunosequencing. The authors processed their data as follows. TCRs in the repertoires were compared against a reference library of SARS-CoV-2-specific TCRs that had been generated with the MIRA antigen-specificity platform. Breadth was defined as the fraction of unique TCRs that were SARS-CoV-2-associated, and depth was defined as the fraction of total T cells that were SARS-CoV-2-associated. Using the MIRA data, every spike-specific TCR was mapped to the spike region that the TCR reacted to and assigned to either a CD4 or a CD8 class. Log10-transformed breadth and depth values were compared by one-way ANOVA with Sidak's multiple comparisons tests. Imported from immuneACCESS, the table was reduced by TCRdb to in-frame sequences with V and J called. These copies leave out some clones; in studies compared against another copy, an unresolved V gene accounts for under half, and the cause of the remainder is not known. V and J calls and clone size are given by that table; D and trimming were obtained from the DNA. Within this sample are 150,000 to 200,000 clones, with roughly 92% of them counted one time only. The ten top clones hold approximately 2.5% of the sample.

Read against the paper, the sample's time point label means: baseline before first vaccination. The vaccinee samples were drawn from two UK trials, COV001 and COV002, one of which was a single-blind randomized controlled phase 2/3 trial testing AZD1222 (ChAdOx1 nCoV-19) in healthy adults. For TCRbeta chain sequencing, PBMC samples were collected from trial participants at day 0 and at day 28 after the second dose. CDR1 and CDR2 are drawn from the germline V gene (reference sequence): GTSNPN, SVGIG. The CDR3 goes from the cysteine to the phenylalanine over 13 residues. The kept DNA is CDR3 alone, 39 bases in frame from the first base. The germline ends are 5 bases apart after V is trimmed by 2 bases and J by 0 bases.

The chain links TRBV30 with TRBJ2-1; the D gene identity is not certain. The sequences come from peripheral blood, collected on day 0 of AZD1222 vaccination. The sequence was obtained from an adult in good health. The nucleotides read TGTGCCTGGAGTACGAGCTCCTACAATGAGCAGTTCTTC. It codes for CAWSTSSYNEQFF.